The T cell receptor (beta chain) under discussion was sequenced for a study of chemoradiotherapy in HPV16-positive cancers. This clone was seen a handful of times. Its antigen is not known. Whole-study results and caveats: Non-HPV-specific T cells did not expand in tumors during treatment, whereas candidate HPV-specific clones and E7-related motifs did.

Using immunoSEQ multiplex PCR, the repertoire was profiled, and TCRdb retains in-frame clones only, with some absent. The table includes 7,500 to 8,500 clones, 65% to 70% detected once. The source of this sequence is a human donor with HPV-associated anogenital cancer. Sampling was done from a patient who underwent chemoradiotherapy.

The CDR3 coding sequence is TGTGCCAGCAGCTTAGGACCAGGGTATGGAAACACCATATATTTT. Translation: CASSLGPGYGNTIYF. The chain links TRBV7-8 to TRBJ1-3; possible D gene TRBD1, 5 bases. The germline gives CDR1 SGHVS, CDR2 FQNEAQ. Trimming took off 1 base at V and 3 bases at J, with 10 bases between the two ends. The CDR3 runs to 15 residues.